This record looks at one TCR beta chain sequence and its context. Its antigen is still unknown. Qualities for individual bases were not recorded, and no much larger clone is one base off. The collaborating institutions used their own protocols to collect whole blood in K2EDTA tubes. Collaborator samples were shipped for TCRbeta analysis as frozen whole blood, isolated PBMCs, or DNA extracted from either sample type. These data come from a study of blood T cell repertoires in COVID-19 (dated by TCRdb to 2018 to 2021). About the full investigation: The collaborator samples originated in the United States, Italy and Spain and spanned the acute and convalescent phases of COVID-19. The material from the prospective study consisted of cDNA or gDNA derived from T cells, B-cell-depleted T cells, or PBMCs. Deeply sampled blood TCRbeta repertoires from subjects exposed to, actively infected with, or recovered from COVID-19 were included in the dataset. The repertoires were released in a freely available public database intended as a resource for research on the immune response to SARS-CoV-2. Samples were obtained from the ongoing ImmuneRACE study (first 160 participants) and from over 1,000 subjects provided by 6 global collaborators. The sample metadata nearly always contained a de-identified subject ID, COVID-19 status, age in years and sex. Where HLA class I and class II types were available, the types were taken from metadata supplied by the sample provider, not from assay-based typing. Broad study findings and their caveats: The amount of clinical and demographic metadata varied by source and participant and was provided uncurated.

Taken from the germline V gene, the CDR1 and CDR2 loops are SGHDN and FVKESK. The germline V end is reduced by 1 base and the J end by 6 bases; junction bases left unmatched: 11. The CDR3 sequence holds 16 residues, the cysteine and phenylalanine included. Only the CDR3 DNA is retained, 48 bases long and in frame from the first base. TCRbeta CDR3 regions were amplified from genomic DNA using the immunoSEQ Assay, a bias-controlled multiplex PCR. Per the authors' processing: The number of nucleated cells in each sample was estimated by amplification of reference gene primers within the assay. Sequence reads were collapsed and filtered to measure the absolute abundance of every unique TCRbeta CDR3 rearrangement. For each sample, productive Simpson clonality was calculated by taking the square root of Simpson's diversity index across productive rearrangements. TCRdb's version of the immuneACCESS table is confined to in-frame rearrangements and falls short of the full clone set. An unresolved V gene accounts for under half of the shortfall where checked; the remainder is of unknown origin. The V and J calls and clone size were taken over from that table, and D and trimming were inferred from the DNA. This sample gives 110,000 or so clones in total; over 80% of them show up just once. The top ten clonotypes cover 1.1% of the sample.

The sample was peripheral blood. The V and J segments used are TRBV14 and TRBJ2-5, and TRBD1 aligns with 7 junction nucleotides. This TCR was sampled from a human donor in a cohort sampled during active COVID-19. The CDR3 in this case is CASSQGLWDSPKTQYF. The DNA is TGTGCCAGCAGCCAAGGCCTCTGGGACAGCCCCAAGACCCAGTACTTC.